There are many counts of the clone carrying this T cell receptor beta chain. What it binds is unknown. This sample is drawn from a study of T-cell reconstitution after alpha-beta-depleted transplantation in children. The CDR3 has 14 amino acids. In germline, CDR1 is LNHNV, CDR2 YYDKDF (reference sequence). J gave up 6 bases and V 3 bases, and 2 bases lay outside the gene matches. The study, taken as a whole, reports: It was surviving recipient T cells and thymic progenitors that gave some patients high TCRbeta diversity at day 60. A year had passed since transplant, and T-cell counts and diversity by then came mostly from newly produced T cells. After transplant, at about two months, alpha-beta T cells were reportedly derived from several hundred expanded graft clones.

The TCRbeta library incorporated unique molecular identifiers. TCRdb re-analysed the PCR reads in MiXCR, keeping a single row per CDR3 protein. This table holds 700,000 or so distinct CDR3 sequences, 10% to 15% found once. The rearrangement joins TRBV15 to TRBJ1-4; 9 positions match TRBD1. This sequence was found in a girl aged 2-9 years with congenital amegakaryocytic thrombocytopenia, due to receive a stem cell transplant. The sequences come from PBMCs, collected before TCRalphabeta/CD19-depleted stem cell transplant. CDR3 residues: CATSRGQGYEKLFF. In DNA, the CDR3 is TGTGCCACCAGCAGGGGACAGGGTTATGAAAAACTGTTTTTT.